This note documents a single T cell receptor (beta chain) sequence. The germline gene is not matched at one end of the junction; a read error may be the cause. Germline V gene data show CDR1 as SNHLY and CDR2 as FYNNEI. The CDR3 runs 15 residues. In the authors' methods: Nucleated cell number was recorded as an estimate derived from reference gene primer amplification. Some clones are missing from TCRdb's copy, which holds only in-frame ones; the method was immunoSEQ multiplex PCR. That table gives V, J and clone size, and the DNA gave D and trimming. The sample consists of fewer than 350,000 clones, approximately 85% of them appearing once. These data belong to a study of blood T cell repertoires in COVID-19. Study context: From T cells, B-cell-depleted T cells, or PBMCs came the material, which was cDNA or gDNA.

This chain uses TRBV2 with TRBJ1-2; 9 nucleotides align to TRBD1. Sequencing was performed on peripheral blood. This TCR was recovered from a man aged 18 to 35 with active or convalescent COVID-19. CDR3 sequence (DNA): TGTGCCAGCAGGGAAGGACAGGGGACGAACTATGGCTACACCTTC. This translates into CASREGQGTNYGYTF.